Sequencing of this T cell receptor (beta chain) was carried out in a study of CD8 T cells in Susac syndrome. Study background: The Susac syndrome patients were therapy-naive, on corticosteroids, or on intravenous immunoglobulin alone at blood draw.

The CDR3 length is 13 residues. Germline V gene sequence: CDR1 DFQATT, CDR2 SNEGSKA (reference sequence). V lost 2 bases, J lost 3 bases, and 10 bases lay in between. Reverse transcription used 0.5 to 1 ug RNA and random hexamers. TCRdb re-derived calls from the immunoSEQ multiplex PCR reads in MiXCR, one entry per CDR3 protein. The sample has 200,000 to 250,000 distinct CDR3 sequences, about 94% seen once. The T cells that were sequenced for TCR beta were CD8+ and CD4+ cells from blood. The sample consisted of CD4+ T cells from PBMCs. This sequence was found in a human donor with Susac syndrome. The chain links TRBV20-1 to TRBJ2-5; no clear D gene. CDR3 DNA sequence: TGCAGTGCTAGAAACCAGGAGAAAGAGACCCAGTACTTC. It is translated as CSARNQEKETQYF.